This TCR beta chain is drawn from a study of PD-1 blockade in classical Hodgkin lymphoma. Each patient relapsed following autologous stem cell transplantation, and prior brentuximab vedotin exposure differed. General study points: The baseline diversity of complete responders showed similarity to that of newly diagnosed patients. With CD4+ cells, TCR diversity rose significantly by C4D1, but not with CD8+ cells. Differences between repertoires have undefined causes, possibly disease activity or prior therapy. Compared with healthy donors, newly diagnosed patients reportedly showed lower baseline TCR diversity.

Measured with immunoSEQ multiplex PCR; TCRdb has only the in-frame clones, and not every one. The data contain about 11,000 clones, approximately 81% of them singletons. CDR1 is SNHLY and CDR2 is FYNNEI in the germline V gene. This CDR3 is built from 14 residues. V was clipped by 6 bases and J by 2 bases; unmatched bases: 5. With regard to this clone: The antigen is unknown.

The source material was peripheral blood mononuclear cells (PBMCs), sampled at baseline. The TCR sequence derives from a human donor with classical Hodgkin lymphoma. The chain uses TRBV2 and TRBJ2-3, with 7 bases matching TRBD1. The CDR3 region has the DNA TGTGCCAGCAGCCTAGGGGGCGTCACAGATACGCAGTATTTT. It translates to CASSLGGVTDTQYF.